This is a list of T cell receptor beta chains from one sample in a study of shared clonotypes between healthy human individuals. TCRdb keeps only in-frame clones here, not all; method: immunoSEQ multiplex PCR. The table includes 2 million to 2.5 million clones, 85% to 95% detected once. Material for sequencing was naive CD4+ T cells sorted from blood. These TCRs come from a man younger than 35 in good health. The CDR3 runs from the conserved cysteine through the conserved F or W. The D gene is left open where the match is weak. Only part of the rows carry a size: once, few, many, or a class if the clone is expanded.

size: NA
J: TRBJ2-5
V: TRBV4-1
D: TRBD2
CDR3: CASSQAGTSWQTQYF
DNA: TGCGCCAGCAGCCAAGCTGGGACTAGCTGGCAGACCCAGTACTTC

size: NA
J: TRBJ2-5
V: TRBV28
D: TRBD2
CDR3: CASSPSKGTRETQYF
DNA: TGTGCCAGCAGTCCCTCGAAGGGGACTAGAGAGACCCAGTACTTC

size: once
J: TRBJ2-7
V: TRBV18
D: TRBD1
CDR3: CASSLTGPPYEQYF
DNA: TGTGCCAGCTCACTGACAGGGCCTCCCTACGAGCAGTACTTC

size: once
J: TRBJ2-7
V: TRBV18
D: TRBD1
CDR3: CASSPLGQGEQYF
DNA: TGTGCCAGCTCACCCCTCGGACAGGGCGAGCAGTACTTC

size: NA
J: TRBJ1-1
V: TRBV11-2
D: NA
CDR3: CASSLGKGQAEAFF
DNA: TGTGCCAGCAGCTTAGGGAAGGGGCAGGCTGAAGCTTTCTTT

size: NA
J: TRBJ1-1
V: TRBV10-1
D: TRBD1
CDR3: CASRAGTGTTEAFF
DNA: TGCGCCAGCAGGGCCGGGACAGGGACTACTGAAGCTTTCTTT

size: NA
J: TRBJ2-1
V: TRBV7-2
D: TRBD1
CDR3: CASSRDRVVDEQFF
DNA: TGTGCCAGCAGCAGGGACAGGGTTGTCGATGAGCAGTTCTTC

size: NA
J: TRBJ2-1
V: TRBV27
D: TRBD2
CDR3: CASSLTGGYNEQFF
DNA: TGTGCCAGCAGTTTAACGGGGGGGTACAATGAGCAGTTCTTC

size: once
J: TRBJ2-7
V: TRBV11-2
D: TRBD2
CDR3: CASSSMRRAGGYYEQYF
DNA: TGTGCCAGCAGCTCCATGCGGCGAGCGGGAGGGTACTACGAGCAGTACTTC

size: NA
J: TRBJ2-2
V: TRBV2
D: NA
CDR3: CASRSDSNTGELFF
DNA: TGTGCCAGCCGCAGCGATTCGAACACCGGGGAGCTGTTTTTT

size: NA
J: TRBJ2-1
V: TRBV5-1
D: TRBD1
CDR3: CASSGGTGASSYNEQFF
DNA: TGCGCCAGCAGCGGGGGGACAGGGGCAAGCTCCTACAATGAGCAGTTCTTC